Each of the 24 T cell receptor beta chains below was sequenced from the same sample in a study of T cells in Graves' hyperthyroidism and ophthalmopathy (dated by TCRdb to the late 2010s). The library was produced with multiplex PCR. TCRdb lists the instrument as Illumina HiSeq 2000. The TCR beta CDR3 regions were amplified from RNA transcripts. A first-round RT-PCR of the TCR CDR3 used the HTBI primer set with the Qiagen OneStep RT-PCR kit. The public reads were reanalyzed by TCRdb: fastp trimming at Q25, MiXCR alignment, in-frame beta chains only. Duplicate CDR3 protein sequences are folded into a single record with the most common DNA and genes. The sample contains around 250,000 distinct CDR3 sequences, more than 20% of them found a single time. The ten largest clones add up to 35% to 40% of the sample. Sequenced input: blood. The receptor set was obtained from a woman between 35 and 50 years old with Graves' ophthalmopathy.

This clonotype was found many times. This sequence joins TRBV4-2 and TRBJ2-7; possible D gene TRBD2, 6 bases. Germline V gene sequence: CDR1 LGHNA, CDR2 YNFKEQ. There are 15 residues in the CDR3. V was clipped by 0 bases and J by 3 bases, with 12 bases between them. CDR3 amino acids: CASSQDRDSSYEQYF. In DNA, the CDR3 is TGTGCCAGCAGCCAAGATCGGGACTCCAGCTACGAGCAGTACTTC.

This clonotype has just a few counts. The V call is TRBV5-1, the J call TRBJ1-1, with a weak D call TRBD1 (6 bases). The germline gives CDR1 SGHRS, CDR2 YFSETQ. The V gene lost 4 bases and the J gene lost 4 bases, with 17 bases spanning the gap. The CDR3 has 15 residues. The CDR3 sequence: CASSAKTGGGTEAFF. For the CDR3, the DNA is TGCGCCAGCAGCGCCAAGACAGGAGGGGGCACTGAAGCTTTCTTT. Full variable domain (rest looked up from reference TRBV5-1 and TRBJ1-1): KAGVTQTPRYLIKTRGQQVTLSCSPISGHRSVSWYQQTPGQGLQFLFEYFSETQRNKGNFPGRFSGRQFSNSRSEMNVSTLELGDSALYLCASSAKTGGGTEAFFGQGTRLTVV.

This chain uses TRBV5-5 with TRBJ2-2; a weak D match, TRBD2 (6 bases). The CDR3 is made up of 16 amino acids. V gave up 1 base and J gave up 4 bases, with 14 bases separating them. CDR1 and CDR2 (germline): SGHKS, YYEKEE (reference sequence). The CDR3 region has the DNA TGTGCCAGCAGCTTGTGGGGGGACCCGGGCACCGGGGAGCTGTTTTTT. The encoded protein is CASSLWGDPGTGELFF.

The rearrangement uses TRBV5-1 and TRBJ2-7; TRBD1 matches at 8 bases. J was trimmed by 9 bases and V by 4 bases; bases with no gene match: 15. Germline V gives CDR1 SGHRS, CDR2 YFSETQ. CDR3 size: 15 residues. The CDR3 loop reads CASSEGQGRRSAQYF. The DNA for the CDR3 is TGCGCCAGCAGCGAAGGACAGGGAAGGCGTTCAGCGCAGTACTTC. Looking up the rest from reference TRBV5-1 and TRBJ2-7 gives the full variable domain: KAGVTQTPRYLIKTRGQQVTLSCSPISGHRSVSWYQQTPGQGLQFLFEYFSETQRNKGNFPGRFSGRQFSNSRSEMNVSTLELGDSALYLCASSEGQGRRSAQYFGPGTRLTVT.

The rearrangement joins TRBV25-1 to TRBJ1-3; the match to TRBD1 covers 7 bases. The germline CDR1 and CDR2 sequences are MGHDK and SYGVNS. CDR3 size: 17 residues. V lost 5 bases to trimming and J lost 0 bases; unmatched junction nucleotides: 10. The CDR3 spells CASSHLPRDSSGNTIYF. In DNA form, the CDR3 reads TGTGCCAGCAGTCACTTACCACGGGACAGCTCTGGAAACACCATATATTTT.

The gene calls are TRBV11-2 and TRBJ1-1; 7 bases align to TRBD1. The germline V gene has CDR1 SGHAT and CDR2 FQNNGV. CDR3 length equals 15 residues. V was clipped by 0 bases and J by 6 bases; unmatched bases: 7. This chain's CDR3 is CASSLEAGGFSEAFF. CDR3 nucleotides: TGTGCCAGCAGCTTAGAGGCAGGGGGATTTTCTGAAGCTTTCTTT. Based on the CDR3 plus reference TRBV11-2 and TRBJ1-1, the full variable domain is EAGVAQSPRYKIIEKRQSVAFWCNPISGHATLYWYQQILGQGPKLLIQFQNNGVVDDSQLPKDRFSAERLKGVDSTLKIQPAKLEDSAVYLCASSLEAGGFSEAFFGQGTRLTVV.

This clonotype was detected many times. This chain joins TRBV28 and TRBJ1-5; D remains ambiguous. Germline values: CDR1 MDHEN, CDR2 SYDVKM. This CDR3 has 15 residues. V was shortened by 10 bases and J by 1 base, with 17 bases between the two germline ends. The CDR3 DNA follows: TGTGCCACCCGAAGGGTGGATCTAAGCAATCAGCCCCAGCATTTT. It codes for CATRRVDLSNQPQHF.

This clonotype appeared many times. The rearrangement links TRBV19 to TRBJ1-5; no definite D call. V gave up 7 bases and J gave up 5 bases, with 15 bases separating them. The CDR3 spans 14 residues. The V gene's germline CDR1 is LNHDA and CDR2 SQIVND (reference sequence). CDR3 residues: CASNERGAHQPQHF. CDR3 DNA: TGTGCCAGTAATGAAAGAGGCGCGCATCAGCCCCAGCATTTT.

This clonotype has a count of ten or more. The V call is TRBV29-1, the J call TRBJ1-3, with no clear D. The CDR3 length is 12 residues. The V end was cut by 4 bases, the J end by 0 bases, with 4 bases between. The germline V gene encodes CDR1 SQVTM and CDR2 ANQGSEA. CDR3 in amino acids: CSVAVSGNTIYF. The CDR3, as DNA: TGCAGCGTTGCAGTCTCTGGAAACACCATATATTTT.

This clonotype was observed at least ten times. The chain couples TRBV6-1 to TRBJ2-2; no firm D call. Germline-derived CDR1 and CDR2 are MNHNS and SASEGT. This CDR3 has 14 amino acids. Trimming took off 4 bases at V and 4 bases at J, with 10 bases between the two ends. In DNA, the CDR3 is TGTGCCAGCAGTGGGCGCCCTTCCACCGGGGAGCTGTTTTTT. It codes for CASSGRPSTGELFF.

There are many counts of this clonotype. The rearrangement links TRBV28 to TRBJ1-5; 7 nucleotides align to TRBD1. Trimming took 6 bases from V and 0 from J; bases not matched to a gene: 8. Germline CDR1 is MDHEN and CDR2 is SYDVKM. The CDR3 length is 16 residues. CDR3 DNA: TGTGCCAGCAGCCTAGGGACAGCGTATAGCAATCAGCCCCAGCATTTT. Amino acid sequence: CASSLGTAYSNQPQHF.

The rearrangement joins TRBV2 to TRBJ2-7; D gene ambiguous. CDR3 size: 13 residues. CDR1 SNHLY and CDR2 FYNNEI come from the germline V gene. Trimming took off 4 bases at V and 2 bases at J, with 9 bases between the two ends. The CDR3 nucleotides read TGTGCCAGCAGTGTAAGCGTTACCTACGAGCAGTACTTC. It is translated as CASSVSVTYEQYF.

This clonotype was counted many times. CDR3 amino acids: CATKTGYGYTF. The CDR3 DNA follows: TGTGCCACCAAGACAGGATATGGCTACACCTTC. The rearrangement links TRBV25-1 to TRBJ1-2, with TRBD1 as a possible D gene (6 bases). Between the trimmed V and J ends, which lost 10 bases and 5 bases, there was a span of 11 bases. CDR3 length equals 11 residues. The germline CDR1 and CDR2 sequences are MGHDK and SYGVNS.

The CDR3 is CACRGQAKNIQYF. In nucleotides, the CDR3 is TGTGCCTGTAGGGGACAGGCGAAAAACATTCAGTACTTC. This rearrangement joins TRBV30 to TRBJ2-4; the match to TRBD1 covers 8 bases. CDR1 GTSNPN and CDR2 SVGIG come from the germline V gene (reference sequence). This CDR3 is built from 13 residues. Trimming at V came to 6 bases and at J to 4 bases, leaving 5 bases not matched to a gene.

CDR3 coding DNA: TGTGCCAGCAGTCAGGACAGGGGACGCTATGGCTACACCTTC. This encodes CASSQDRGRYGYTF. The chain links TRBV12-3 or TRBV12-4 to TRBJ1-2; 9 bases match TRBD1. CDR3 length: 14 amino acids. V shed 5 bases and J 4 bases; nucleotides not matched to a gene: 5.

This clonotype was recorded many times. The chain uses TRBV12-3 or TRBV12-4 and TRBJ1-6, with a possible D match to TRBD1 (5 bases). V was shortened by 5 bases and J by 5 bases, with 10 bases between the two germline ends. This CDR3 region has 14 residues. The CDR3 DNA follows: TGTGCCAGCAGTGAAGGACAAGATAATTCACCCCTCCACTTT. Its protein is CASSEGQDNSPLHF.

The gene calls are TRBV6-5 and TRBJ1-2, with a possible D match to TRBD1 (6 bases). The CDR3 contains 14 residues. V was pared by 5 bases and J by 4 bases, with 14 bases between. Germline V gene lookup returns CDR1 MNHEY and CDR2 SVGAGI. CDR3 coding DNA: TGTGCCAGCAGTACTACAGGGCGATCCTATGGCTACACCTTC. As protein: CASSTTGRSYGYTF.

This clonotype was found many times. The chain employs TRBV24-1 and TRBJ2-2, with D uncertain. Germline-derived CDR1 and CDR2 are KGHDR and SFDVKD. The CDR3 has 12 amino acids. With 5 bases removed from V and 4 bases from J, the gap between germline ends came to 4 bases. The CDR3 spells CATSVPTGELFF. The CDR3 region has the DNA TGTGCCACCAGTGTCCCCACCGGGGAGCTGTTTTTT.

The chain uses TRBV28 and TRBJ2-4, with 10 bases identical to TRBD1. The CDR3 loop spans 18 amino acids. The trim removed 2 bases at V and 0 bases at J, leaving 7 bases unmatched. Looked up from germline, CDR1 is MDHEN and CDR2 is SYDVKM. The CDR3, as DNA: TGTGCCAGCAGTTTAGAGGGACAGGGGTCTGTAGCCAAAAACATTCAGTACTTC. As protein: CASSLEGQGSVAKNIQYF.

Many counts were recorded for this clonotype. The CDR3 coding sequence is TGTGCCAGCAGCGGAACGGGGCTTAGCACAGATACGCAGTATTTT. Its translation: CASSGTGLSTDTQYF. The chain links TRBV6-2 or TRBV6-3 to TRBJ2-3, with D possibly called TRBD1 or TRBD2 (5 bases each). This CDR3 has 15 amino acids. Trimming left V 6 bases short and J 0 bases short, with 13 bases between. Germline V gives CDR1 MNHEY, CDR2 SVGEGT.

Ten or more counts support this clonotype. V is TRBV15 and J is TRBJ2-7; 13 nucleotides align to TRBD2. The junction had 13 bases not matched to a gene; V was cut back by 0 bases and J by 5 bases. The CDR3 length is 19 residues. Germline CDR1 reads LNHNV; CDR2 reads YYDKDF (reference sequence). The CDR3 DNA reads TGTGCCACCAGCAGAGATTTACAGGGGAGGACTAGCGGGAGTAACGAGCAGTACTTC. It encodes CATSRDLQGRTSGSNEQYF.

At least ten counts were recorded for this clonotype. This sequence joins TRBV20-1 and TRBJ2-7, with 13 bases lining up with TRBD2. The trim removed 4 bases at V and 7 bases at J, leaving 7 bases unmatched. Germline V gene data show CDR1 as DFQATT and CDR2 as SNEGSKA (reference sequence). The CDR3 is made up of 14 amino acids. The CDR3 DNA sequence: TGCAGTGCTACCTGGACTAGCGGGAGAGGGGAGCAGTACTTC. This gives the protein CSATWTSGRGEQYF.

This chain uses TRBV6-2 or TRBV6-3 with TRBJ2-5; tentatively, D is TRBD2 (5 bases). CDR3 size: 14 residues. CDR1 MNHEY and CDR2 SVGEGT come from the germline V gene. Trimming took off 5 bases at V and 2 bases at J, with 12 bases between the two ends. CDR3 sequence reads: CASSRADPQETQYF. In DNA form, the CDR3 reads TGTGCCAGCAGTAGAGCGGACCCACAAGAGACCCAGTACTTC.

This clonotype was seen many times. This rearrangement joins TRBV28 to TRBJ1-1; no firm D call. Trimming cost V 8 bases and J 0 bases, with 10 bases left between them. Germline V CDR1 and CDR2: MDHEN, SYDVKM. CDR3 length equals 13 residues. The CDR3 coding sequence is TGTGCCAGCTTTTCTGGGGTGAACACTGAAGCTTTCTTT. This sequence encodes CASFSGVNTEAFF.